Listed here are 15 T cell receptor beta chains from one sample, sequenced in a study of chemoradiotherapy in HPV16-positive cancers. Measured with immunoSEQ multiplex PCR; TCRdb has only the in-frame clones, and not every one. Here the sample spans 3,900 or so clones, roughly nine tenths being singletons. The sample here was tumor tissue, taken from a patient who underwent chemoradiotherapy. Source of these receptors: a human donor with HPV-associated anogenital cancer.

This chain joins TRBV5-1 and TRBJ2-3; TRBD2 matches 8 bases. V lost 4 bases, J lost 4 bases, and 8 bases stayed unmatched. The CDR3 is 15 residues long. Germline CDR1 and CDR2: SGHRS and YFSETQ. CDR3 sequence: CASSAVGLAADTQYF. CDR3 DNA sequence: TGCGCCAGCAGCGCTGTCGGACTAGCCGCAGATACGCAGTATTTT.

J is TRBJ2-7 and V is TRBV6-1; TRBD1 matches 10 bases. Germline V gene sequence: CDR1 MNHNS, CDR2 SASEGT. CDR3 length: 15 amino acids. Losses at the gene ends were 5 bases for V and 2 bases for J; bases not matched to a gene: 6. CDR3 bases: TGTGCCAGCAGTTCTCTCGGGACAGGGGCCTACGAGCAGTACTTC. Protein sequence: CASSSLGTGAYEQYF.

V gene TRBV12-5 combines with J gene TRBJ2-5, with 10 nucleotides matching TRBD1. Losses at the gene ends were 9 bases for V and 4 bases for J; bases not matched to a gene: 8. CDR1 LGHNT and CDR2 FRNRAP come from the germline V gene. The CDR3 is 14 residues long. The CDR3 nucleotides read TGTGCTAGCGCTTCGGACAGGGGGGTAGAGACCCAGTACTTC. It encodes CASASDRGVETQYF.

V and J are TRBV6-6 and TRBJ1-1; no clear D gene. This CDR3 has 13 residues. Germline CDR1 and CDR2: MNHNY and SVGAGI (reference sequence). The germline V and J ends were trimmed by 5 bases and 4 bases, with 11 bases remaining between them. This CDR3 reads CASSIGTATEAFF. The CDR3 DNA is TGTGCCAGCAGTATAGGAACGGCCACTGAAGCTTTCTTT.

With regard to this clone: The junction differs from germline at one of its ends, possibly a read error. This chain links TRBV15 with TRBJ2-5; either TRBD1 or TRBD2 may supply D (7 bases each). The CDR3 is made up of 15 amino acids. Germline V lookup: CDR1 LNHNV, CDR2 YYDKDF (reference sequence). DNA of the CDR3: TGTGCCACCAGCAAATGGACAGGCCGGCGGGAGACCAAGTACTTC. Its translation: CATSKWTGRRETKYF. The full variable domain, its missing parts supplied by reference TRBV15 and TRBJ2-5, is DAMVIQNPRYQVTQFGKPVTLSCSQTLNHNVMYWYQQKSSQAPKLLFHYYDKDFNNEADTPDNFQSRRPNTSFCFLDIRSPGLGDTAMYLCATSKWTGRRETKYFGPGTRLLVL.

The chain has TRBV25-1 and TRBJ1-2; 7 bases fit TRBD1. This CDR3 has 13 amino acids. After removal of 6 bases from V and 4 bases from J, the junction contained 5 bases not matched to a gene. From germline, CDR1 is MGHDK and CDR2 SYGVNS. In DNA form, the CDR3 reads TGTGCCAGCAGCCCCGGGACAGCCTATGGCTACACCTTC. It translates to CASSPGTAYGYTF.

For the CDR3, the DNA is TGTGCCAGCAGCTTAGCAGCTAGCGGGGGGGCCTCTAATGAGCAGTTCTTC. It translates to CASSLAASGGASNEQFF. V is TRBV7-9 and J is TRBJ2-1; 12 nucleotides match TRBD2. V trimming: 0 bases; J trimming: 7 bases; junction bases outside the gene matches: 7. The CDR3 is made up of 17 amino acids. Germline CDR1 and CDR2: SEHNR and FQNEAQ (reference sequence).

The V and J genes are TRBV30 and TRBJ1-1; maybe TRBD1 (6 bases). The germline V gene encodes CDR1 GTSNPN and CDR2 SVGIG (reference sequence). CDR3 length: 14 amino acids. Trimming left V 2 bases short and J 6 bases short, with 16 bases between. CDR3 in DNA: TGTGCCTGGAGTACCAGGGGCGGGTGGGCTGAAGCTTTCTTT. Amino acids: CAWSTRGGWAEAFF.

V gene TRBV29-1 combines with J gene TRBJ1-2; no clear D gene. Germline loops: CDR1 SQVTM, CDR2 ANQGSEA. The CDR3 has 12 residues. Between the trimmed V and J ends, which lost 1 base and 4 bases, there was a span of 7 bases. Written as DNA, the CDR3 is TGCAGCGTTGAAGTGGTAGGCTATGGCTACACCTTC. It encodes CSVEVVGYGYTF.

CDR3 sequence: CASSLGGARGNQPQHF. The DNA of the CDR3 is TGTGCCAGCAGCTTAGGAGGGGCCCGCGGCAATCAGCCCCAGCATTTT. V usage is TRBV7-9 and J usage is TRBJ1-5, with a weak D call TRBD1 (5 bases). The CDR3 loop spans 16 amino acids. CDR1 and CDR2 from the germline V gene are SEHNR and FQNEAQ (reference sequence). The V gene lost 1 base and the J gene lost 2 bases, with 12 bases spanning the gap.

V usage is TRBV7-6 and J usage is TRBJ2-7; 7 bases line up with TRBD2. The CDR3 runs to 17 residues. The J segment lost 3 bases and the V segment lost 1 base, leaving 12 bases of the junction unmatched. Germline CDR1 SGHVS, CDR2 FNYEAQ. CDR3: CASSLGLGEGGLYEQYF. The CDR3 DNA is TGTGCCAGCAGCTTAGGGCTGGGTGAGGGAGGGCTCTACGAGCAGTACTTC. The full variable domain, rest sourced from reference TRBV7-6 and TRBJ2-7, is GAGVSQSPRYKVTKRGQDVALRCDPISGHVSLYWYRQALGQGPEFLTYFNYEAQQDKSGLPNDRFSAERPEGSISTLTIQRTEQRDSAMYRCASSLGLGEGGLYEQYFGPGTRLTVT.

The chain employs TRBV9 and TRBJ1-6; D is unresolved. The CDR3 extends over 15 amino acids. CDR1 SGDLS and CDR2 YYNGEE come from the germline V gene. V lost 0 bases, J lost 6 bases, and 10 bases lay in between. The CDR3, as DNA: TGTGCCAGCAGCGTAGAAACGGCGGGTAATTCACCCCTCCACTTT. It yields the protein CASSVETAGNSPLHF.

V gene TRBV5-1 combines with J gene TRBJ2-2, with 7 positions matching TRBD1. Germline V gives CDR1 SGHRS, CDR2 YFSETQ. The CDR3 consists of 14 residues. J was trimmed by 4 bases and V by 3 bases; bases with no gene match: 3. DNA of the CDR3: TGCGCCAGCAGCTACTACAGGGGCACCGGGGAGCTGTTTTTT. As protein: CASSYYRGTGELFF. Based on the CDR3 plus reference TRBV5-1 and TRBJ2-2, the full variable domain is KAGVTQTPRYLIKTRGQQVTLSCSPISGHRSVSWYQQTPGQGLQFLFEYFSETQRNKGNFPGRFSGRQFSNSRSEMNVSTLELGDSALYLCASSYYRGTGELFFGEGSRLTVL.

CDR3 in DNA: TGTGCCAGCAGCTTACCTCCGGGTCCCCTTCCTTATGGCTACACCTTC. Translation gives CASSLPPGPLPYGYTF. This rearrangement joins TRBV7-2 to TRBJ1-2, with D unresolved. V lost 2 bases and J 5 bases, leaving 18 bases between the germline ends. The CDR3 is 16 residues long. Per germline, CDR1 SGHTA and CDR2 FQGNSA.

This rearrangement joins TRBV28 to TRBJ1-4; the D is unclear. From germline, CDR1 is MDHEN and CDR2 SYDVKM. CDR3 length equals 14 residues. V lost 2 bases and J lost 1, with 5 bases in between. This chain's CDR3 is CASSLGVTNEKLFF. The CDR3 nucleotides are TGTGCCAGCAGTTTAGGGGTAACTAATGAAAAACTGTTTTTT.